This T cell receptor (beta chain) was identified in a study of identical twins. A template switching step contributed a universal primer site, while unique molecular identifiers were present in the cDNA. TCRdb reprocessed the 5' RACE reads via MiXCR and lists one record per CDR3 protein. The sample shows some 230,000 distinct CDR3 sequences, over 5.5% of them seen only once. CDR1 is LGHNA and CDR2 is YSLEER in the germline V gene. The J segment lost 1 base and the V segment lost 0 bases, leaving 6 bases of the junction unmatched. The CDR3 runs 17 residues. The data were also submitted as part of a second study, on T cells expressing NK-cell markers. That report notes: About six donors carried dominant NKG2C+ clonotypes that made up roughly 1.0-7.5% of their CD8+ T cells. In several donors, these clonotypes also led the CD3+CD56-NKG2C+ fraction. Unclear, still, was the HCMV specificity of the expanded NKG2C+ T cell clones.

The TCR originated in a woman younger than 30 in good health. The sample comprised CD8+ T cells sorted from blood. The chain couples TRBV4-3 to TRBJ2-7, with 10 bases identical to TRBD2. The CDR3 here is CASSQDLAGVFSYEQYF. CDR3 in DNA: TGCGCCAGCAGCCAAGATCTAGCGGGAGTGTTTTCCTACGAGCAGTACTTC.